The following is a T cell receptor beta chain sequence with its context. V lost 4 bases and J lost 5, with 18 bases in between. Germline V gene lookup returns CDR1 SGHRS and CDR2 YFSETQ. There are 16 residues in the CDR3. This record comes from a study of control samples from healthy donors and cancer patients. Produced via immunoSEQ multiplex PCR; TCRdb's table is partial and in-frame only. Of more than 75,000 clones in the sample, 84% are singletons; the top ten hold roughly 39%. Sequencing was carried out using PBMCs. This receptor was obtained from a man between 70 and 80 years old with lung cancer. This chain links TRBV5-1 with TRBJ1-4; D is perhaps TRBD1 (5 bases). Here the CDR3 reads CASSPPAGGGNEKLFF. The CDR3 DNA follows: TGCGCCAGCAGCCCACCCGCGGGCGGGGGGAATGAAAAACTGTTTTTT.